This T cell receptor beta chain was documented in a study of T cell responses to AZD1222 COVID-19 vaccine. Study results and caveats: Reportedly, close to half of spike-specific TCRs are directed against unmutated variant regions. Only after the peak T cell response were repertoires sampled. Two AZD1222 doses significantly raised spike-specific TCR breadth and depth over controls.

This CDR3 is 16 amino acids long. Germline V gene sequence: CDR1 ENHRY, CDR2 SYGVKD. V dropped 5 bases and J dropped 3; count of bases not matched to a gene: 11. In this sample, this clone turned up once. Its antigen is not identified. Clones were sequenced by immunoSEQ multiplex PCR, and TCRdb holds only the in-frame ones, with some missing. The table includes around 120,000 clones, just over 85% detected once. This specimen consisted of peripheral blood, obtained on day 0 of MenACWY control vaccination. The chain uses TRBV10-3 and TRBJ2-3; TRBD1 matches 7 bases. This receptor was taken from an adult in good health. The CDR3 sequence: CAISPTPGGRTDTQYF. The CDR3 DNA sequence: TGTGCCATCAGTCCGACCCCAGGGGGACGAACAGATACGCAGTATTTT.